This TCR beta chain comes out of a study of Graves' ophthalmopathy and Graves' hyperthyroidism. The overall study: There was a collection of peripheral blood at initial diagnosis, before any treatment.

V was shortened by 8 bases and J by 1 base, with 18 bases between the two germline ends. Germline CDR1 SGHRS, CDR2 YFSETQ. The CDR3 has 15 residues. Amplification targeted the TCR beta CDR3 regions, with RNA transcripts as the source material. RT-PCR in the first round used HTBI primers; a second-round multiplex PCR followed. MiXCR was run by TCRdb on the multiplex PCR reads, yielding one entry per CDR3 protein. The data hold just over 600,000 distinct CDR3 sequences, with roughly 20% observed a single time. This TCR was sampled from a woman younger than 30 with stable Graves' hyperthyroidism. Some clones in this sample may be carry-over from other donors' samples. V gene TRBV5-1 combines with J gene TRBJ1-1, with a possible D match to TRBD1 (6 bases). Sequencing used peripheral blood. The CDR3 nucleotides read TGCGCCAGTTTCCAATCGGGACACCCGAACACTGAAGCTTTCTTT. This sequence encodes CASFQSGHPNTEAFF.